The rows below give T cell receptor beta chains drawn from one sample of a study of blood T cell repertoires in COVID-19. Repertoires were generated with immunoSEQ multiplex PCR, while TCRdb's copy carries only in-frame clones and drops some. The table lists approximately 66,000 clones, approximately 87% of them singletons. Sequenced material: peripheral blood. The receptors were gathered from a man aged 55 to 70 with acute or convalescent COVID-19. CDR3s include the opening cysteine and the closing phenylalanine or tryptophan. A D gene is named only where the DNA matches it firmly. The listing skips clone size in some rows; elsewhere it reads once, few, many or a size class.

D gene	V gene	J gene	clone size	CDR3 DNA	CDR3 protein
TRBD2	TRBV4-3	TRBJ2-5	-	TGCGCCAGCAGCCAAGCTAGCGGGGGGGAGGAGACCCAGTACTTC	CASSQASGGEETQYF
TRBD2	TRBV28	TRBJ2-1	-	TGTGCCAGCAGTCCCACTAGCGGGGGGCACAATGAGCAGTTCTTC	CASSPTSGGHNEQFF
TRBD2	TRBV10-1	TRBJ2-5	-	TGCGCCAGCAGTGACCCCGGGACTAGTGGCCTCTACTTC	CASSDPGTSGLYF
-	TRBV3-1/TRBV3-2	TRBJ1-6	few	TGTGCCAGCAGCCAAGCTCCGTCTCCCCTCCACTTT	CASSQAPSPLHF
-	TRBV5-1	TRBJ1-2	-	TGCGCCAGCAGCTTGCTTGGGGGGACTAACTATGGCTACACCTTC	CASSLLGGTNYGYTF
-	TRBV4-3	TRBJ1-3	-	TGCGCCAGCAGCGAGGGGGAAAGCTCTGGAAACACCATATATTTT	CASSEGESSGNTIYF
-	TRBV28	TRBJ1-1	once	TGTGCCAGCAGCCCGCGGAAGGGGTGGGTCACTGAAGCTTTCTTT	CASSPRKGWVTEAFF
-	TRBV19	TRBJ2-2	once	TGTGCCAGTAAACGGACTCTAGAAACCGGGGAGCTGTTTTTT	CASKRTLETGELFF
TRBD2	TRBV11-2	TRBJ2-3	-	TGTGCCAGCAGCTTATCCGGGACTAGCGGAAACACAGATACGCAGTATTTT	CASSLSGTSGNTDTQYF
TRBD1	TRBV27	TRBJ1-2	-	TGTGCCAGCAGTTCGCTCGGACAGGGGGCGAAAGGCTACACCTTC	CASSSLGQGAKGYTF
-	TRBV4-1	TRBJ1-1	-	TGCGCCAGCAGCCAAGATCTAGCACCAACCGGGACTGAAGCTTTCTTT	CASSQDLAPTGTEAFF
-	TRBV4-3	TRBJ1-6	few	TGCGCCAGCAGCCAAGATGAGGTCTCCTATAATTCACCCCTCCACTTT	CASSQDEVSYNSPLHF
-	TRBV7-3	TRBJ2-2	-	TGTGCCAGCAGCGTCTCCCGTAGCGGGAACACCGGGGAGCTGTTTTTT	CASSVSRSGNTGELFF
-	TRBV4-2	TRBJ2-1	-	TGTGCCAGCAGCCAAGATCCAGGGTGGAATGAGCAGTTCTTC	CASSQDPGWNEQFF
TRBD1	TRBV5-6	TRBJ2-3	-	TGTGCCAGCAGCTTGCTCGGGACAGGAGGACGGGGTACGCAGTATTTT	CASSLLGTGGRGTQYF
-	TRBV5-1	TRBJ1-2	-	TGCGCCAGCTTACCGGGGGGGTCAGCTAACTATGGCTACACCTTC	CASLPGGSANYGYTF
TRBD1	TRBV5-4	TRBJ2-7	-	TGTGCCAGCAGCCTAGACAGGGTGGGCTACGAGCAGTACTTC	CASSLDRVGYEQYF
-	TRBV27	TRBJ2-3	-	TGTGCCAGCAGTTTGAAAGTTTTCTCCACACGAGATACGCAGTATTTT	CASSLKVFSTRDTQYF
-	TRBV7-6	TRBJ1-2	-	TGTGCCAGCAGCCCACAGTCCGGAGGCTATGGCTACACCTTC	CASSPQSGGYGYTF
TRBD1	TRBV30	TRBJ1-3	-	TGTGCCTGGAGTACAGGGGGCTCTGGAAACACCATATATTTT	CAWSTGGSGNTIYF
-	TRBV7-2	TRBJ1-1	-	TGTGCCAGCAGCTTAGTAGGAGATCAGGGGAGGAACACTGAAGCTTTCTTT	CASSLVGDQGRNTEAFF
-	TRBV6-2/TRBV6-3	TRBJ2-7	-	TGTGCCAGCAGCAAAGGACTGAAGTACGAGCAGTACTTC	CASSKGLKYEQYF
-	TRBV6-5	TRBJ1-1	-	TGTGCCAGCGGAACGGGCACTGAAGCTTTCTTT	CASGTGTEAFF
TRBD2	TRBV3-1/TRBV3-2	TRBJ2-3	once	TGTGCCAGCAGTCTCCGTAGCGGGGGAGGAACAGATACGCAGTATTTT	CASSLRSGGGTDTQYF
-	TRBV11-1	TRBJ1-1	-	TGTGCCAGCAGCTTAGCTGGGCTTGAAGCTTTCTTT	CASSLAGLEAFF
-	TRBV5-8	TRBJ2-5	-	TGTGCCAGCAGCCCCGGGAAGTTGGAATACCACCAAGAGACCCAGTACTTC	CASSPGKLEYHQETQYF
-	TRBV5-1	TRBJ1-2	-	TGCGCCAGCAGCTGGGGGGGTGAAAAGAACTATGGCTACACCTTC	CASSWGGEKNYGYTF
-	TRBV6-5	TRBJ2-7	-	TGTGCCAGCAGTCGTTCACAGGGAGGGTTCTACGAGCAGTACTTC	CASSRSQGGFYEQYF
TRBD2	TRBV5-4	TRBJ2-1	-	TGTGCCAGCAGCTTCCGACTAGCGGAGAGAGACAATGAGCAGTTCTTC	CASSFRLAERDNEQFF
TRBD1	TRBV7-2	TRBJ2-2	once	TGTGCCAGCAGCTACAGACAGGGGTACACCGGGGAGCTGTTTTTT	CASSYRQGYTGELFF
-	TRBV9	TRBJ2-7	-	TGTGCCAGCAGCGCCCGCGGAGAAAACAGGGACCCTACCAGCTACGAGCAGTACTTC	CASSARGENRDPTSYEQYF
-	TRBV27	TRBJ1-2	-	TGTGCCAGCAGTTTATCCCCCGCGCAGGACTATGGCTACACCTTC	CASSLSPAQDYGYTF
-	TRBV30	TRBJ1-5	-	TGTGCCTGGAGTGGAGCCCGAACCTATCAGCCCCAGCATTTT	CAWSGARTYQPQHF
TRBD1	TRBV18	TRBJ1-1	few	TGTGCCAGCTCTCAACAGGGGGCGCAGGACACTGAAGCTTTCTTT	CASSQQGAQDTEAFF
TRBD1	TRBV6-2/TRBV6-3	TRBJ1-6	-	TGTGCCAGCAGCCAGAGGGGGACAGGGGATTCACCCCTCCACTTT	CASSQRGTGDSPLHF
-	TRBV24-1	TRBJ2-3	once	TGTGCCACCAGTGATGCGACTAGAGTTGAAGATACGCAGTATTTT	CATSDATRVEDTQYF
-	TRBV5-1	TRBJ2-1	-	TGCGCCAGCAGCAGGGAGCTTGGTGAGCAGTTCTTC	CASSRELGEQFF
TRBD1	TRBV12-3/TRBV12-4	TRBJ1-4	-	TGTGCCAGTCGGACAGGGTTAAATGAAAAACTGTTTTTT	CASRTGLNEKLFF
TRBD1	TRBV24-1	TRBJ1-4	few	TGTGCCACCAGTGATTCGGGGACAGGGAGTGAAAAACTGTTTTTT	CATSDSGTGSEKLFF
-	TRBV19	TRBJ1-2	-	TGTGCCAGTGAATCAGGGGCGATTGGCTACACCTTC	CASESGAIGYTF
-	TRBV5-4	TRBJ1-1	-	TGTGCCAGCAGCTTGGGGGAGGGAATGAACACTGAAGCTTTCTTT	CASSLGEGMNTEAFF
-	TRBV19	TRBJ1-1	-	TGTGCCAGTAGTATGGAGCTTAGTTCCCCTGAAGCTTTCTTT	CASSMELSSPEAFF